This TCR beta chain was recorded in a study of lymphopenia after photon versus proton radiotherapy. Study observations and caveats: Only patients who died were analyzed for survival; proton advantage is unproven.

Only in-frame clones appear in the TCRdb table, and some are missing; sequencing was by immunoSEQ multiplex PCR. The table includes 50,000 to 65,000 clones, about 90% detected once. The CDR3 has 13 residues. V gave up 5 bases and J gave up 3 bases, with 11 bases separating them. CDR1 and CDR2 (germline): SGHNT, YYREEE (reference sequence). A note on this clone: Its antigen remains unidentified.

J is TRBJ1-2 and V is TRBV5-4; possibly TRBD1 for D (6 bases). The source was peripheral blood, collected from a patient treated with proton-based radiotherapy. This sequence was found in an older man with esophageal cancer. CDR3 in amino acids: CASSLGQYYGYTF. The CDR3 nucleotides read TGTGCCAGCAGTCTAGGACAGTACTATGGCTACACCTTC.